Each of the 17 T cell receptor beta chains below was sequenced from the same sample in a study of control samples from healthy donors and cancer patients. Some clones are missing from TCRdb's copy, which holds only in-frame ones; the method was immunoSEQ multiplex PCR. The data show some 94,000 clones, with roughly 91% seen just once and over 8.5% held by the top ten. Sample: PBMCs. The receptors come from a woman aged 50 to 60 with colorectal cancer.

The V call is TRBV7-2, the J call TRBJ1-1; D unclear. Trimming left V 6 bases short and J 0 bases short, with 11 bases between. This CDR3 region has 14 residues. Germline V gives CDR1 SGHTA, CDR2 FQGNSA. The CDR3 loop reads CASSPGLMNTEAFF. The CDR3, as DNA: TGTGCCAGCAGTCCCGGACTGATGAACACTGAAGCTTTCTTT.

The rearrangement joins TRBV7-2 to TRBJ1-2, with D perhaps matching TRBD1 (5 bases). The CDR3 is 14 residues long. Per the germline V gene, CDR1 is SGHTA and CDR2 is FQGNSA. Trimming removed 1 base at V and 4 bases at J, with 10 bases between. The CDR3 sequence is CASSLGSGFYGYTF. In DNA form, the CDR3 reads TGTGCCAGCAGCTTAGGTTCAGGGTTCTATGGCTACACCTTC.

The CDR3 region is CASSQGGGVQETQYF. The CDR3 DNA follows: TGTGCCAGCAGCCAAGGCGGCGGGGTCCAAGAGACCCAGTACTTC. This chain uses TRBV3-1 (or the pseudogene TRBV3-2) with TRBJ2-5, with D possibly TRBD2 on 6 matching bases. Germline CDR1 and CDR2: LGHDT and YNNKEL (reference sequence). Deletions cut 1 base from V and 1 base from J, with 10 bases between. The CDR3 has 15 residues.

The table lists this clone with a count of one. V and J are TRBV6-2 or TRBV6-3 and TRBJ1-2; 9 nucleotides match TRBD1. J lost 2 bases, V lost 4 bases, and 11 bases had no gene match. Germline CDR1 MNHEY, CDR2 SVGEGT. The CDR3 spans 17 residues. CDR3 region: CASSSTTKQGANYGYTF. The CDR3 DNA follows: TGTGCCAGCAGTTCAACCACCAAACAGGGGGCGAACTATGGCTACACCTTC.

This chain joins TRBV6-5 and TRBJ2-1; unclear D gene. Germline V gene sequence: CDR1 MNHEY, CDR2 SVGAGI. V dropped 4 bases and J dropped 6 bases, with 10 bases sitting between them. CDR3 length equals 13 residues. The CDR3 sequence is CASSSTAVNEQFF. Here the CDR3 DNA reads TGTGCCAGCAGTTCAACAGCTGTCAATGAGCAGTTCTTC.

The V call is TRBV5-8, the J call TRBJ2-3; tentative D call: TRBD1 (6 bases). This CDR3 spans 15 amino acids. V was clipped by 4 bases and J by 2 bases, with 14 bases between them. Germline V CDR1 and CDR2: SGHTS, YDEGEE. CDR3 in DNA: TGTGCCAGCAGCCAAAGGGGGTCTCACACAGATACGCAGTATTTT. It encodes CASSQRGSHTDTQYF.

V usage is TRBV30 and J usage is TRBJ1-4; D gene uncertain. Trimming pared 8 bases from V and 10 bases from J, leaving 20 bases between. CDR3 length: 13 amino acids. Germline V gene sequence: CDR1 GTSNPN, CDR2 SVGIG (reference sequence). In DNA, the CDR3 is TGTGCCGCCGAGACGGCTCTCGGGGTAAAACTGTTTTTT. Amino acid sequence: CAAETALGVKLFF.

CDR3 in amino acids: CASSQEGSGLKFF. The CDR3 coding sequence is TGCGCCAGCAGCCAAGAGGGGTCGGGACTTAAGTTCTTC. The rearrangement joins TRBV4-1 to TRBJ2-1, with D maybe TRBD2 (6 bases). Trimming pared 0 bases from V and 14 bases from J, leaving 14 bases between. The germline V gene has CDR1 MGHRA and CDR2 YSYEKL. The CDR3 contains 13 residues.

The V and J genes are TRBV2 and TRBJ2-1; TRBD1 is a possible D gene (7 bases). The CDR3 sequence is 14 residues long. Trimming left V 4 bases short and J 7 bases short, with 14 bases between. The germline V gene has CDR1 SNHLY and CDR2 FYNNEI. CDR3 region: CASSVAGGGNEQFF. Here the CDR3 DNA reads TGTGCCAGCAGTGTCGCAGGGGGAGGAAATGAGCAGTTCTTC. The full variable domain, rest sourced from reference TRBV2 and TRBJ2-1, is EPEVTQTPSHQVTQMGQEVILRCVPISNHLYFYWYRQILGQKVEFLVSFYNNEISEKSEIFDDQFSVERPDGSNFTLKIRSTKLEDSAMYFCASSVAGGGNEQFFGPGTRLTVL.

The rearrangement links TRBV12-3 or TRBV12-4 to TRBJ1-1; TRBD1 is a possible D gene (5 bases). V dropped 6 bases and J dropped 1 base, with 9 bases sitting between them. The CDR3 contains 13 residues. DNA for the CDR3: TGTGCCAGCAGGGGTACAGGGAACACTGAAGCTTTCTTT. Its translation is CASRGTGNTEAFF.

The gene calls are TRBV18 and TRBJ1-6; 8 nucleotides agree with TRBD1. Germline values: CDR1 KGHSH, CDR2 LQKENI. Losses at the gene ends were 9 bases for V and 7 bases for J; bases not matched to a gene: 14. This CDR3 has 16 amino acids. Here the CDR3 DNA reads TGTGCCAGTGCTTTCGACCGACAGGGGAGGAATTCACCCCTCCACTTT. It encodes CASAFDRQGRNSPLHF.

The genes are TRBV27 and TRBJ2-1; TRBD2 matches at 12 bases. Germline V gene data show CDR1 as MNHEY and CDR2 as SMNVEV (reference sequence). The length of the CDR3 is 15 residues. Trimming removed 6 bases from V and 6 bases from J; junction bases left unmatched: 6. The CDR3 DNA follows: TGTGCCAGCAGCCGACTAGCGGGGGCTCCCAATGAGCAGTTCTTC. It yields the protein CASSRLAGAPNEQFF.

The genes are TRBV5-8 and TRBJ1-2; D not resolved. Looked up from germline, CDR1 is SGHTS and CDR2 is YDEGEE. The V and J ends lost 4 bases and 6 bases respectively, with 10 bases between them. The CDR3 runs to 12 residues. In DNA, the CDR3 is TGTGCCAGCAGCGCCATAAGGGATGGCTACACCTTC. It is translated as CASSAIRDGYTF.

Written as DNA, the CDR3 is TGCGCCAGCAGCCCGGGCCTCTTGGGCGGCTACACCTTC. Translating gives CASSPGLLGGYTF. The chain recombines TRBV5-1 with TRBJ1-2; D unclear. The V end lost 4 bases, the J end lost 8 bases, and 15 bases lay between the germline ends. This CDR3 spans 13 amino acids. The germline CDR1 and CDR2 sequences are SGHRS and YFSETQ.

The chain joins TRBV6-6 to TRBJ1-2, with 7 bases identical to TRBD1. The germline V gene encodes CDR1 MNHNY and CDR2 SVGAGI (reference sequence). The CDR3 has 15 residues. Trimming took 3 bases from V and 5 from J; bases not matched to a gene: 9. CDR3 protein: CASSYAPTGQYGYTF. CDR3 nucleotides: TGTGCCAGCAGTTATGCCCCGACAGGGCAATATGGCTACACCTTC.

This clone was counted only a few times. The V gene is TRBV5-1, the J gene TRBJ1-2, with 8 bases aligning to TRBD1. This CDR3 spans 14 amino acids. Germline CDR1 and CDR2: SGHRS and YFSETQ. V lost 4 bases, J lost 2 bases, and 4 bases stayed unmatched. The CDR3 is CASSGGTGNYGYTF. The CDR3 nucleotides read TGCGCCAGCAGCGGGGGGACAGGCAACTATGGCTACACCTTC.

This chain uses TRBV12-3 or TRBV12-4 with TRBJ1-2, with 7 bases aligning to TRBD1. The trim removed 4 bases at V and 5 bases at J, leaving 4 bases unmatched. This CDR3 is built from 13 residues. CDR3 nucleotides: TGTGCCAGCAGTTCGGACAGGTATTATGGCTACACCTTC. Protein sequence: CASSSDRYYGYTF.